This T cell receptor (beta chain) comes out of a study of cytomegalovirus exposure and HLA in healthy donors. Each of the donors was a healthy bone marrow donor. PCR employed 60 Vbeta and 13 Jbeta primers. The method was immunoSEQ multiplex PCR; TCRdb's version includes in-frame clones alone and lacks a portion of them. The sample consists of around 190,000 clones, over 75% of them appearing once. Turning to this clone: The junction does not match germline at one end; this may be a read error.

This CDR3 has 11 residues. Germline V gene data show CDR1 as SSHAT and CDR2 as FNYEAQ (reference sequence). This clonotype was obtained from a woman aged 50 to 60 in good health and CMV-seronegative. Sequencing was carried out using PBMCs. V and J are TRBV7-7 and TRBJ2-5; D is possibly TRBD2 (5 bases). The CDR3 DNA sequence: TGTGCTAGCAGCGGCGGAGAGACCCAGTACTTC. As protein: CASSGGETQYF.